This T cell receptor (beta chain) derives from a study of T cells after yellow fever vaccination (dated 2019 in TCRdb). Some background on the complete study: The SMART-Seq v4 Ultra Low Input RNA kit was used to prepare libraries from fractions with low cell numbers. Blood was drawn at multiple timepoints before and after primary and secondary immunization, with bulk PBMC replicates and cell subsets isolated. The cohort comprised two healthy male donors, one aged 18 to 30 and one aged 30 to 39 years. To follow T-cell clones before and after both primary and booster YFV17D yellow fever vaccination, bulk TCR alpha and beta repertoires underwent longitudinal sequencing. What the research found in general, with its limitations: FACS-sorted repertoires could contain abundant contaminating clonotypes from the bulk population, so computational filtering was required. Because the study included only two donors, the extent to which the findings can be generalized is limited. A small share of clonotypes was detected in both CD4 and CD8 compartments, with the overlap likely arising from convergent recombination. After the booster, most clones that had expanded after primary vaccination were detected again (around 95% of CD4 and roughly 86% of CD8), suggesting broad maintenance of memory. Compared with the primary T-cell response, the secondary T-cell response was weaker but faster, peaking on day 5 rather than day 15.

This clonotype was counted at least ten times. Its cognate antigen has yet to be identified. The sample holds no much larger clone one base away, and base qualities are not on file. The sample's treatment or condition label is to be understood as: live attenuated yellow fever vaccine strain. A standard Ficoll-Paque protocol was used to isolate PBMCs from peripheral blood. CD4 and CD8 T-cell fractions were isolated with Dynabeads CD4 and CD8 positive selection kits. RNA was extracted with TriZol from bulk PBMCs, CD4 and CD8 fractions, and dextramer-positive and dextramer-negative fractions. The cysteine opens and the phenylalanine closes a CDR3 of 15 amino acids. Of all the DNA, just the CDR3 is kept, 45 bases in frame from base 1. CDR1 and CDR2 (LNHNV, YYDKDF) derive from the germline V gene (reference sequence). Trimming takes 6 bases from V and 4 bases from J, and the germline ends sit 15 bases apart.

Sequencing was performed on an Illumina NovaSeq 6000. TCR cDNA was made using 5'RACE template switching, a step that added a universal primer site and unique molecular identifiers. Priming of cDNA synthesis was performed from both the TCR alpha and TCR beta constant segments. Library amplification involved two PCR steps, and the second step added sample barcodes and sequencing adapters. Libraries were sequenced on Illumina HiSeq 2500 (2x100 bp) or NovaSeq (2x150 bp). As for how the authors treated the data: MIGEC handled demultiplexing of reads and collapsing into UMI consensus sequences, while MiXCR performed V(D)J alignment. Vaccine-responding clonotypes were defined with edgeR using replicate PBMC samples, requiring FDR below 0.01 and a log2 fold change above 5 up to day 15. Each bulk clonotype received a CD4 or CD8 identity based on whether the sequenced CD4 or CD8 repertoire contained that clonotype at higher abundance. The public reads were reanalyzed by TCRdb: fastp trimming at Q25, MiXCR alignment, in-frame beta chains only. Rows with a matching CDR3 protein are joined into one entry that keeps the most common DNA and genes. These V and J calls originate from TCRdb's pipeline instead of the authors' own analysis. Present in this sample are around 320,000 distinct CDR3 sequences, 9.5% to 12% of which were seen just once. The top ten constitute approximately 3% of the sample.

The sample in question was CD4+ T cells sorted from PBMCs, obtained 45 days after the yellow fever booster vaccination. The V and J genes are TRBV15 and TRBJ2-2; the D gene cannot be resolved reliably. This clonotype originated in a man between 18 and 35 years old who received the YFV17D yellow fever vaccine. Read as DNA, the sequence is TGTGCCACCAGAAACCGGCAGGCGCTCACCGGGGAGCTGTTTTTT. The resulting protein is CATRNRQALTGELFF.